This TCR beta chain was identified during a study of T cell responses to AZD1222 COVID-19 vaccine. Germline lookup yields CDR1 MNHEY and CDR2 SVGAGI. The CDR3 length is 15 residues. V was trimmed by 0 bases and J by 10 bases, leaving 13 bases between them. A note on this clone: The antigen remains undetermined.

Overall study results and limits: The donors showed a predominance of white British ancestry and of females, with possible underestimation of clonal diversity. Repertoire sampling happened only post peak T cell response.

Here immunoSEQ multiplex PCR was the method, and the copy in TCRdb shows in-frame clones only, minus some. The repertoire holds tens of thousands of clones, with around 84% as singletons. The sequence was collected from an adult in good health. The material sequenced was peripheral blood, taken on day 0 of AZD1222 vaccination. V is TRBV6-5 and J is TRBJ1-6, with D perhaps TRBD1 (5 bases). The CDR3 reads CASSYSGDGASPLHF. CDR3 nucleotides: TGTGCCAGCAGTTACTCCGGGGACGGGGCCTCACCCCTCCACTTT.